This TCR beta chain came from a study of blood T cell repertoires in COVID-19. On the study more broadly: T cells, B-cell-depleted T cells, or PBMCs supplied cDNA or gDNA.

Per the original methods: Estimation of nucleated cell counts relied on the amplification of reference gene primers. Using immunoSEQ multiplex PCR, the repertoire was profiled, and TCRdb retains in-frame clones only, with some absent. That table is the source of V, J and clone size, and D and trimming were worked out from the DNA. The top ten clones hold under 30% of a sample with some 110,000 clones, approximately 88% of them seen once. Germline V gene lookup returns CDR1 MNHEY and CDR2 SVGAGI. The length of the CDR3 is 14 residues. Trimming removed 6 bases at V and 5 bases at J, with 13 bases between.

Sequencing used peripheral blood. The source of this sequence is a man aged 55 to 70 with acute or convalescent COVID-19. The chain uses TRBV6-5 and TRBJ2-2; perhaps TRBD1 as D (6 bases). In DNA form, the CDR3 reads TGTGCCAGCAGCCGACAGGAATTGACCGGGGAGCTGTTTTTT. Translation gives CASSRQELTGELFF.